This T cell receptor (beta chain) was found in a study of human thymus T cells. Findings of the study overall: Thymic and blood repertoires seemed to show skewed V and J gene use. Related work showed strongly overlapping thymic repertoires across unrelated individuals.

Method: immunoSEQ multiplex PCR; TCRdb's copy keeps in-frame clones and lacks some. The sample consists of tens of thousands of clones, over 85% of them appearing once. The junction had 12 bases not matched to a gene; V was cut back by 1 base and J by 7 bases. Per the germline V gene, CDR1 is MGHRA and CDR2 is YSYEKL. The CDR3 runs 16 residues. With regard to this clone: Antigen: not known.

The thymus was resected at corrective cardiac surgery. Donors were healthy Finnish infants having corrective surgery for congenital heart defects. The sample was thymus tissue. The sequence was obtained from a girl under two years old with a congenital heart defect but otherwise immunologically healthy. The V call is TRBV4-1, the J call TRBJ1-2, with 7 nucleotides matching TRBD1. The CDR3 loop is CASSQGGGRGLVGYTF. CDR3 DNA: TGCGCCAGCAGCCAAGGAGGGGGGAGGGGGCTTGTTGGCTACACCTTC.